Each of the 12 T cell receptor beta chains below was sequenced from the same sample in a study of monozygotic twins with cystic fibrosis. The table came from immunoSEQ multiplex PCR; TCRdb's copy has only in-frame clones and leaves some out. The table includes about 36,000 clones, 80% to 95% detected once. The sample was blood. Receptors originate from a boy aged 2-15 years with cystic fibrosis.

The rearrangement uses TRBV5-6 and TRBJ1-5; D gene uncertain. Germline values: CDR1 SGHDT, CDR2 YYEEEE. V was shortened by 3 bases and J by 5 bases, with 9 bases between the two germline ends. This CDR3 region has 13 residues. The CDR3 DNA sequence: TGTGCCAGCAGCTCTGGGAGCCATCAGCCCCAGCATTTT. Protein: CASSSGSHQPQHF.

The J gene is TRBJ1-6, the V gene TRBV2, with D uncertain. CDR3 size: 18 residues. The V end lost 2 bases, the J end lost 0 bases, and 14 bases lay between the germline ends. Per germline, CDR1 SNHLY and CDR2 FYNNEI. CDR3 sequence (DNA): TGTGCCAGCAGTGAACGTTTTCCCCCGAGCTCCTATAATTCACCCCTCCACTTT. This sequence encodes CASSERFPPSSYNSPLHF.

The chain is built from TRBV6-6 and TRBJ1-1; D unresolved. V lost 4 bases, J lost 6 bases, and 12 bases lay in between. The CDR3 is 13 residues long. Germline CDR1 MNHNY, CDR2 SVGAGI (reference sequence). CDR3 residues: CASSSPDGAEAFF. CDR3 nucleotide sequence: TGTGCCAGCAGTTCACCGGACGGGGCTGAAGCTTTCTTT.

This chain uses TRBV7-2 with TRBJ2-5; D might be TRBD1 or TRBD2, each matching 6 bases. Looked up from germline, CDR1 is SGHTA and CDR2 is FQGNSA. The CDR3 has 15 residues. V lost 0 bases and J lost 0, with 8 bases in between. The DNA for the CDR3 is TGTGCCAGCAGCTTAGCGGGGGGCTACCAAGAGACCCAGTACTTC. Translated: CASSLAGGYQETQYF.

The rearrangement links TRBV4-3 to TRBJ2-3, with 14 bases identical to TRBD2. CDR1 and CDR2 from the germline V gene are LGHNA and YSLEER. The CDR3 sequence is 16 residues long. The junction had 7 bases not matched to a gene; V was cut back by 4 bases and J by 7 bases. The CDR3 spells CASSPRTSGGPNTQYF. In nucleotides, the CDR3 is TGCGCCAGCAGCCCTCGGACTAGCGGGGGGCCTAATACGCAGTATTTT.

The CDR3 DNA is TGTGCCAGCAGTACGGGCCCAGACAATGAGCAGTTCTTC. Protein: CASSTGPDNEQFF. This chain connects TRBV6-8 to TRBJ2-1; D is unclear. CDR3 length: 13 amino acids. Between the trimmed V and J ends, which lost 5 bases and 5 bases, there was a span of 10 bases. In germline, CDR1 is MNHGY, CDR2 SAAAGT.

The genes are TRBV7-2 and TRBJ2-7, with TRBD1 matching 8 bases. The germline V gene has CDR1 SGHTA and CDR2 FQGNSA. The CDR3 length is 15 residues. The V and J ends lost 2 bases and 3 bases, in that order; junction bases with no gene match: 6. CDR3 coding DNA: TGTGCCAGCAGCTTACAGACAGGGGAAGGCTACGAGCAGTACTTC. Its protein product is CASSLQTGEGYEQYF.

This clone has a single count. The chain uses TRBV7-6 and TRBJ1-1, with unresolved D. CDR1 and CDR2 (germline): SGHVS, FNYEAQ. Trimming removed 3 bases at V and 0 bases at J, with 26 bases between. The CDR3 consists of 20 residues. DNA for the CDR3: TGTGCCAGCAGCTTTTTCCCCCCATCCACAGAAACTCTATTGAACACTGAAGCTTTCTTT. It is translated as CASSFFPPSTETLLNTEAFF. Full variable domain (remainder filled in from reference TRBV7-6 and TRBJ1-1): GAGVSQSPRYKVTKRGQDVALRCDPISGHVSLYWYRQALGQGPEFLTYFNYEAQQDKSGLPNDRFSAERPEGSISTLTIQRTEQRDSAMYRCASSFFPPSTETLLNTEAFFGQGTRLTVV.

This clone was counted once. This chain joins TRBV4-3 and TRBJ2-1, with no clear D. The CDR3 spans 15 residues. The germline V and J ends were trimmed by 0 bases and 10 bases, with 16 bases remaining between them. The germline V gene has CDR1 LGHNA and CDR2 YSLEER. The CDR3 DNA sequence: TGCGCCAGCAGCCAAGATTTTTCCCAAGCCCGGGAGCAGTTCTTC. Translated, it gives CASSQDFSQAREQFF.

This clone was seen only once. The chain carries TRBV9 and TRBJ1-2; D gene ambiguous. Germline V CDR1 and CDR2: SGDLS, YYNGEE. Trimming cost V 0 bases and J 0 bases, with 6 bases left between them. There are 14 residues in the CDR3. The CDR3 DNA is TGTGCCAGCAGCGTAGCGGCCTCTAACTATGGCTACACCTTC. Translating gives CASSVAASNYGYTF.

J is TRBJ1-1 and V is TRBV7-9; 12 nucleotides align to TRBD1. Trimming cost V 6 bases and J 8 bases; bases outside gene matches: 7. This CDR3 comprises 14 residues. In germline, CDR1 is SEHNR, CDR2 FQNEAQ (reference sequence). The CDR3 protein is CASRGQGAITEAFF. The CDR3 coding sequence is TGTGCCAGCAGGGGACAGGGGGCAATCACCGAAGCTTTCTTT.

This clone occurred once. The rearrangement links TRBV2 to TRBJ1-1; 8 nucleotides align to TRBD1. Germline trimming cut 8 bases from V and 0 bases from J; bases unmatched to any gene: 11. The germline CDR1 and CDR2 sequences are SNHLY and FYNNEI. This CDR3 spans 16 amino acids. In DNA, the CDR3 is TGTGCCAGCGTCAGGGGGCAGGGAAGCATGAACACTGAAGCTTTCTTT. Residues: CASVRGQGSMNTEAFF.